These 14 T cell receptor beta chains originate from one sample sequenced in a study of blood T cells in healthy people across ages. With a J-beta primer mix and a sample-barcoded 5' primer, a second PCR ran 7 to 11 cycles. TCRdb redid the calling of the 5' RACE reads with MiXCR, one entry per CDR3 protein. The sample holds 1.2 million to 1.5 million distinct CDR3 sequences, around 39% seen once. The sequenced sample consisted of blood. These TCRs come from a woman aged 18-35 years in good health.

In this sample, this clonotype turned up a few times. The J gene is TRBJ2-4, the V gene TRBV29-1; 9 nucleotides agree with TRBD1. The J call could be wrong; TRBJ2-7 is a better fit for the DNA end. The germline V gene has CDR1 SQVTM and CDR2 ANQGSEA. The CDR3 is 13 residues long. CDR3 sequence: CSGGGTGFSEQYF. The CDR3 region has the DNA TGCAGCGGAGGGGGGACAGGGTTTTCCGAGCAGTACTTC.

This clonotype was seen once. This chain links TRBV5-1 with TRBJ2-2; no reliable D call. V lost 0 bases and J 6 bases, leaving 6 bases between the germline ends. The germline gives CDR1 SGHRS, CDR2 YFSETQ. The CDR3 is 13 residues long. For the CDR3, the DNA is TGCGCCAGCAGCTTGGGGGTTTCCGGGGAGCTGTTTTTT. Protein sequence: CASSLGVSGELFF.

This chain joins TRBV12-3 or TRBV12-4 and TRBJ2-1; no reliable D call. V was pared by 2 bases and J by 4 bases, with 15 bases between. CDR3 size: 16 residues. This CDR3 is CASSLKGNPLYNEQFF. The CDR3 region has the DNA TGTGCCAGCAGTTTAAAGGGAAATCCTCTTTACAATGAGCAGTTCTTC.

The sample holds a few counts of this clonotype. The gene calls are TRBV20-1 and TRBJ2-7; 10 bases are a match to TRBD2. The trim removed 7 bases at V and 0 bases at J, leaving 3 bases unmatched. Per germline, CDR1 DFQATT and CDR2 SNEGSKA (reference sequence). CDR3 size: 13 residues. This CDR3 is CSGLAGASYEQYF. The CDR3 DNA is TGCAGTGGGCTAGCGGGGGCCTCCTACGAGCAGTACTTC.

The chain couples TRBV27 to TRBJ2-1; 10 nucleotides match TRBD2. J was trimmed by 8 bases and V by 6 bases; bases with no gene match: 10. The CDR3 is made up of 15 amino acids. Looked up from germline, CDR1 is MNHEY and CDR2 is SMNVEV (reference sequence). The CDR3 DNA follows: TGTGCCAGCAGCATAACTAGCGGGAACAACGATGAGCAGTTCTTC. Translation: CASSITSGNNDEQFF.

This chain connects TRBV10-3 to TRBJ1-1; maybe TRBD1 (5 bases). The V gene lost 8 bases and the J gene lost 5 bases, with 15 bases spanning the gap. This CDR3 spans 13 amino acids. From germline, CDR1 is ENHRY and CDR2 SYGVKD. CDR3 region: CAIGGVQETEAFF. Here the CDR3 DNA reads TGTGCCATCGGGGGGGTACAGGAGACTGAAGCTTTCTTT.

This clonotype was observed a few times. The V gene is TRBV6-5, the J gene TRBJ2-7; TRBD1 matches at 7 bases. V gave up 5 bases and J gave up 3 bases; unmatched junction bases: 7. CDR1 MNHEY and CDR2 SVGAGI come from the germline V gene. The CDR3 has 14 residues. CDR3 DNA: TGTGCCAGCAGTCCACAGGGGATTGGCTACGAGCAGTACTTC. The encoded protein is CASSPQGIGYEQYF.

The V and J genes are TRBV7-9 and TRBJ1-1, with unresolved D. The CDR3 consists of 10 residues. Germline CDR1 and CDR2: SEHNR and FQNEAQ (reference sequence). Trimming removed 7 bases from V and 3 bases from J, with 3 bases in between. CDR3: CASTDTEAFF. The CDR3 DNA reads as TGTGCCAGCACCGACACTGAAGCTTTCTTT.

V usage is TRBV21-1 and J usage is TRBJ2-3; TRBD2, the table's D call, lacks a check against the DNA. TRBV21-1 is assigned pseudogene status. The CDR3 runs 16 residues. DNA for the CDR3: TGTGCCAGCACCTATAGCGGGAGGGATGGCACAGATACGCAGTATTTT. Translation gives CASTYSGRDGTDTQYF.

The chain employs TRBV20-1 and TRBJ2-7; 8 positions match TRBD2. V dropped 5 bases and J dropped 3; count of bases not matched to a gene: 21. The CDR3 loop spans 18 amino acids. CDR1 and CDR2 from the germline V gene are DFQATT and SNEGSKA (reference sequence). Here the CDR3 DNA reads TGCAGTGCTCCCCGACCCGAGCGGGGGATGACGTCCCTCTACGAGCAGTACTTC. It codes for CSAPRPERGMTSLYEQYF.

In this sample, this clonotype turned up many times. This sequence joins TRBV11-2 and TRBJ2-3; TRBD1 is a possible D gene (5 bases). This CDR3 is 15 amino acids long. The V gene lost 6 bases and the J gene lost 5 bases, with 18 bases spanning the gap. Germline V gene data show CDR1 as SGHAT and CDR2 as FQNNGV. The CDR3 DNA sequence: TGTGCCAGCAGTCGCTTAGGGGCAGGTCGAGATACGCAGTATTTT. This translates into CASSRLGAGRDTQYF.

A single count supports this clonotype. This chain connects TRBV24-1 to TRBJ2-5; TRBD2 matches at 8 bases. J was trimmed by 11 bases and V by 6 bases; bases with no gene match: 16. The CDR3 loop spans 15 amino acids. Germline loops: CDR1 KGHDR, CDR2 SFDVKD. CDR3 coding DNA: TGTGCCACCAGTTCCCCGGGGGGGCCGGGCAATGAGCAGTACTTC. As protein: CATSSPGGPGNEQYF.

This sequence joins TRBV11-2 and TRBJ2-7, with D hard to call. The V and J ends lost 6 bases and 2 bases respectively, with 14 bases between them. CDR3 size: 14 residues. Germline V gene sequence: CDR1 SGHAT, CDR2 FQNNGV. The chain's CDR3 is CASSFHRITYEQYF. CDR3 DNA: TGTGCCAGCAGTTTTCACAGAATCACCTACGAGCAGTACTTC. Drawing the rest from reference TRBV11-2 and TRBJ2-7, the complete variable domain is EAGVAQSPRYKIIEKRQSVAFWCNPISGHATLYWYQQILGQGPKLLIQFQNNGVVDDSQLPKDRFSAERLKGVDSTLKIQPAKLEDSAVYLCASSFHRITYEQYFGPGTRLTVT.

The CDR3 DNA is TGCAGCGTTGGACTGGGACAGGGGAGTTATAGCTATGGCTACACCTTC. It encodes CSVGLGQGSYSYGYTF. The V gene is TRBV29-1, the J gene TRBJ1-2; 10 bases match TRBD1. Germline V gives CDR1 SQVTM, CDR2 ANQGSEA. CDR3 length equals 16 residues. After removal of 4 bases from V and 4 bases from J, the junction contained 12 bases not matched to a gene.